The 14 T cell receptor beta chains presented below share a single source sample, sequenced in a study of CD4 T cells in relation to SARS-CoV-2 and coronaviruses. The data were produced by immunoSEQ multiplex PCR, yet TCRdb's version contains in-frame clones alone and is incomplete. The top ten hold roughly 17% of the sample, which has some 11,000 clones, around 80% seen once. The antigens of these receptors remain unknown. CD4+ T cells from unexposed donors were obtained before the COVID-19 pandemic (2011-2018). CD4+ T cells were isolated from the cells after roughly 11 days of culture. The sequencing input was CD4+ T cells from PBMCs, cultured in vitro. The source is a human donor in good health.

This sequence joins TRBV4-1 and TRBJ2-1; tentative D call: TRBD2 (6 bases). The germline V gene has CDR1 MGHRA and CDR2 YSYEKL. CDR3 size: 14 residues. V lost 0 bases to trimming and J lost 8 bases, with 11 bases between them. CDR3 sequence reads: CASSQEARRDEQFF. The CDR3 DNA follows: TGCGCCAGCAGCCAAGAAGCCCGGAGGGATGAGCAGTTCTTC.

This chain connects TRBV11-2 to TRBJ1-1, with D perhaps TRBD1 (5 bases). The CDR3 spans 14 residues. Germline CDR1 is SGHAT and CDR2 is FQNNGV. Trimming pared 5 bases from V and 2 bases from J, leaving 12 bases between. CDR3 loop: CASSLETGNTEAFF. In nucleotides, the CDR3 is TGTGCCAGCAGCCTGGAAACAGGTAACACTGAAGCTTTCTTT.

The rearrangement uses TRBV5-6 and TRBJ1-6, with TRBD1 matching 8 bases. V was clipped by 4 bases and J by 1 base; unmatched bases: 7. CDR3 length equals 17 residues. Germline V lookup: CDR1 SGHDT, CDR2 YYEEEE. The CDR3 region is CASSVTGETSYNSPLHF. The CDR3 DNA follows: TGTGCCAGCAGCGTGACAGGGGAGACTTCCTATAATTCACCCCTCCACTTT.

This rearrangement joins TRBV5-6 to TRBJ2-3; D perhaps matches TRBD1 (6 bases). The germline V gene has CDR1 SGHDT and CDR2 YYEEEE. Trimming pared 1 base from V and 0 bases from J, leaving 18 bases between. CDR3 size: 18 residues. The CDR3 sequence is CASSLNVWGHLSTDTQYF. CDR3 coding DNA: TGTGCCAGCAGCTTGAACGTTTGGGGACACCTAAGCACAGATACGCAGTATTTT.

The chain employs TRBV7-9 and TRBJ2-1; 13 nucleotides match TRBD2. Germline CDR1 reads SEHNR; CDR2 reads FQNEAQ (reference sequence). The CDR3 loop spans 16 amino acids. V shed 3 bases and J 6 bases; nucleotides not matched to a gene: 5. CDR3 nucleotide sequence: TGTGCCAGCAGCTTCGGACTAGCGGGAGATAGCAATGAGCAGTTCTTC. Its protein product is CASSFGLAGDSNEQFF.

CDR3 residues: CASSQRVGEAKNIQYF. The CDR3, as DNA: TGTGCCAGCAGCCAGAGGGTAGGGGAGGCCAAAAACATTCAGTACTTC. The J gene is TRBJ2-4, the V gene TRBV7-9; D possibly uses TRBD1 or TRBD2 (5 bases each). Trimming shortened V by 5 bases and J by 1 base, and 15 bases separated the two germline ends. CDR1 is SEHNR, CDR2 FQNEAQ, per germline (reference sequence). There are 16 residues in the CDR3.

V and J are TRBV6-5 and TRBJ1-3; D unclear. CDR3 size: 13 residues. With 7 bases removed from V and 0 bases from J, the gap between germline ends came to 7 bases. Germline assignment: CDR1 MNHEY and CDR2 SVGAGI. The CDR3 region has the DNA TGTGCCAGCAAAACAGACTCTGGAAACACCATATATTTT. This encodes CASKTDSGNTIYF.

This sequence joins TRBV29-1 and TRBJ2-3; 11 positions match TRBD2. The V gene's germline CDR1 is SQVTM and CDR2 ANQGSEA. J gave up 5 bases and V 3 bases, and 7 bases lay outside the gene matches. This CDR3 is 15 amino acids long. The CDR3 DNA is TGCAGCGTTGATGGTAGCGGGGGGGCTTTAGATACGCAGTATTTT. Protein sequence: CSVDGSGGALDTQYF.

J is TRBJ2-1 and V is TRBV6-2 or TRBV6-3, with D maybe TRBD2 (6 bases). CDR1 is MNHEY and CDR2 is SVGEGT in the germline V gene. V shed 2 bases and J shed 2 bases, with 16 bases lying between them. The CDR3 runs 17 residues. The CDR3 DNA reads as TGTGCCAGCAGTTACAAGTTCGGGGAGGCAGCCTACAATGAGCAGTTCTTC. It codes for CASSYKFGEAAYNEQFF.

The rearrangement joins TRBV3-1 (or the pseudogene TRBV3-2) to TRBJ1-4; TRBD1 agrees at 7 bases. Germline V lookup: CDR1 LGHDT, CDR2 YNNKEL (reference sequence). V lost 3 bases, J lost 4 bases, and 8 bases stayed unmatched. There are 16 residues in the CDR3. The CDR3 spells CASSHTLGQDNEKLFF. Written as DNA, the CDR3 is TGTGCCAGCAGCCACACACTAGGACAGGATAATGAAAAACTGTTTTTT.

In DNA form, the CDR3 reads TGTGCCAGCAGCAGAGCCGACTCGCCATCCTCTGGAAACACCATATATTTT. Translated: CASSRADSPSSGNTIYF. This rearrangement joins TRBV2 to TRBJ1-3, with D unresolved. The V end was cut by 6 bases, the J end by 0 bases, with 18 bases between. The CDR3 extends over 17 amino acids. CDR1 SNHLY and CDR2 FYNNEI come from the germline V gene.

The J gene is TRBJ1-6, the V gene TRBV5-1; perhaps TRBD1 as D (6 bases). The CDR3 has 16 residues. V was pared by 3 bases and J by 1 base, with 11 bases between. The germline gives CDR1 SGHRS, CDR2 YFSETQ. Written as DNA, the CDR3 is TGCGCCAGCAGCTGGGGGGCAGAGTCCTATAATTCACCCCTCCACTTT. It encodes CASSWGAESYNSPLHF.

The chain employs TRBV5-1 and TRBJ2-7, with TRBD2 identical over 8 bases. The J segment lost 5 bases and the V segment lost 5 bases, leaving 9 bases of the junction unmatched. CDR1 and CDR2 from the germline V gene are SGHRS and YFSETQ. CDR3 length: 14 residues. The CDR3 nucleotides read TGCGCCAGCAGGGCCCAGCGGGAGACCCACGAGCAGTACTTC. Protein: CASRAQRETHEQYF.

The J gene is TRBJ2-3, the V gene TRBV9, with D perhaps matching TRBD2 (7 bases). This CDR3 has 16 residues. CDR1 is SGDLS, CDR2 YYNGEE, per germline. The V end lost 4 bases, the J end lost 1 base, and 16 bases lay between the germline ends. The chain's CDR3 is CASSPKGGGGTDTQYF. CDR3 nucleotides: TGTGCCAGCAGCCCAAAAGGGGGAGGGGGCACAGATACGCAGTATTTT.